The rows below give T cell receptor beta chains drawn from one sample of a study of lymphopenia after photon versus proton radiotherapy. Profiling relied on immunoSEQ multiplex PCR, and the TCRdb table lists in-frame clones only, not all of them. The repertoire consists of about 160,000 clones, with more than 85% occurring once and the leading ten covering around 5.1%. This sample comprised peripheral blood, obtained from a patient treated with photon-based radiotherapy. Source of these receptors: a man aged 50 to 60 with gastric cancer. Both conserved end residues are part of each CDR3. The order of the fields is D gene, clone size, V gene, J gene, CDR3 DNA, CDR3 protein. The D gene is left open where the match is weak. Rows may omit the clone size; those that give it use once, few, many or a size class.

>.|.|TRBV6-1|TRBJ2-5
TGTGCCAGCAGCCTGAAAGAGACCCAGTACTTC
CASSLKETQYF
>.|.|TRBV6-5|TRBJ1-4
TGTGCCAGCAGGTTCCAGGGTGGTGGACTGTTTTTT
CASRFQGGGLFF
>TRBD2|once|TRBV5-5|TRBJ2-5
TGTGCCAGCAGCAACTTCGGCGGGAGAGGTACAGAGACCCAGTACTTC
CASSNFGGRGTETQYF
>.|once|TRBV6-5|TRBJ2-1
TGTGCCAGCAGTGTCAGCCGAGTAGTAAATGAGCAGTTCTTC
CASSVSRVVNEQFF
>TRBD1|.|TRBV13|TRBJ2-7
TGTGCCAGCAGCTGGTGGGGACAGGGGGACGAGCAGTACTTC
CASSWWGQGDEQYF
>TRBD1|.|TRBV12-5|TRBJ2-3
TGTGCTAGTGGTTTGGTGATTCCTTTTTTGGACAGGGTAACAGATACGCAGTATTTT
CASGLVIPFLDRVTDTQYF
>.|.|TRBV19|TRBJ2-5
TGTGCCAGTAAAGCGGACAACCAAGAGACCCAGTACTTC
CASKADNQETQYF
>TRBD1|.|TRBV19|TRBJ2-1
TGTGCCAGTGCGACAGGGTGGAATGAGCAGTTCTTC
CASATGWNEQFF
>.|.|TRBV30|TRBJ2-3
TGTGCCTGGAGTGAATGGAGCACAGATACGCAGTATTTT
CAWSEWSTDTQYF
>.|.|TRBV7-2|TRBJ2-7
TGTGCCAGCAGCTTAGCTTCGGGTGACCAGCAGTACTTC
CASSLASGDQQYF
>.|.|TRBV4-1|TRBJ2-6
TGCGCCAGCAGCCAAGCTGGGAGGGGGGCCAACGTCCTGACTTTC
CASSQAGRGANVLTF
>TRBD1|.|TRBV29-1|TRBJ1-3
TGCAGCGTTGTCTCCAGGGGGGCTGGAAACACCATATATTTT
CSVVSRGAGNTIYF
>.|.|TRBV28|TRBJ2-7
TGTGCCAGCAGTTTACCCCGAAAGTACGAGCAGTACTTC
CASSLPRKYEQYF
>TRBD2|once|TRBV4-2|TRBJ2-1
TGTGCCAGCAGCCATATCCGAGCGGGAGGAATCGACAATGAGCAGTTCTTC
CASSHIRAGGIDNEQFF
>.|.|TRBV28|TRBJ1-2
TGTGCCAGCAGTTTCGGCAGTAACTATGGCTACACCTTC
CASSFGSNYGYTF
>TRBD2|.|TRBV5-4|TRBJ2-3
TGTGCCAGCAGCGGATCGCGGGACGGGACTAGCCTAACAGATACGCAGTATTTT
CASSGSRDGTSLTDTQYF
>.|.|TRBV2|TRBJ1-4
TGTGCCAGCAGAGTGACAGCTCCTAATGAAAAACTGTTTTTT
CASRVTAPNEKLFF
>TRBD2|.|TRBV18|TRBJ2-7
TGTGCCAGCTCACCTATGACTAGCGGGATCGTCTACGAGCAGTACTTC
CASSPMTSGIVYEQYF
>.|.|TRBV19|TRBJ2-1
TGTGCCAGTAGTATAGAGGGACCCCCGAGGAACAATGAGCAGTTCTTC
CASSIEGPPRNNEQFF
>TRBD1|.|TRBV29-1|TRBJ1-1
TGCAGCGTTGTTGGGACAGGGGGCTGGGACACTGAAGCTTTCTTT
CSVVGTGGWDTEAFF
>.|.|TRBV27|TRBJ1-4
TGTGCCAGCAGGGCGGGGGGGGTGAAGGAAAAACTGTTTTTT
CASRAGGVKEKLFF
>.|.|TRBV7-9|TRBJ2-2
TGTGCCAGCAGCTCATCAGGCACCGGGGAGCTGTTTTTT
CASSSSGTGELFF
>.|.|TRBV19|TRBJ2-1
TGTGCCAGTAGTGTGACCGGACTCGTCTCCTACAATGAGCAGTTCTTC
CASSVTGLVSYNEQFF
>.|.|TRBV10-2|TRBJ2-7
TGCGCCAGCTCCCGGCAGGTCCCCCTCGAGCAGTACTTC
CASSRQVPLEQYF
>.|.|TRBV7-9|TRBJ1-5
TGTGCCAGCAGCCCCCTAACCGGAGGGGGAAATCAGCCCCAGCATTTT
CASSPLTGGGNQPQHF
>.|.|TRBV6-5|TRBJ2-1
TGTGCCAGCAGTTACGACAGCTCCTACAATGAGCAGTTCTTC
CASSYDSSYNEQFF
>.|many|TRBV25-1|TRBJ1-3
TGTGCCAGCAGTGAATCTTATGGAAACACCATATATTTT
CASSESYGNTIYF
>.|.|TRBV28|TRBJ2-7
TGTGCCGTAAATGGGGGTCCCTACGAGCAGTACTTC
CAVNGGPYEQYF
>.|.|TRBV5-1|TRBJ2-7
TGCGCCAGCAGCTTTATACAGGGACCGGGGGAGCAGTACTTC
CASSFIQGPGEQYF
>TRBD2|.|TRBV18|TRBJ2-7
TGTGCCAGCTCTAGCGGGAGTTTCAACGAGCAGTACTTC
CASSSGSFNEQYF
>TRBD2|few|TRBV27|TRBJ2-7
TGTGCCAGCAGAGTTCTAGCGGGAGGCTCCTACGAGCAGTACTTC
CASRVLAGGSYEQYF
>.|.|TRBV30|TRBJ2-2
TGTGCCTGGACCCGGATGGACACCGGGGAGCTGTTTTTT
CAWTRMDTGELFF
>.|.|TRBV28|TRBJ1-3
TGTGCCAGCAGTTCCGCCGGGGCGGTTTGGGGAAACACCATATATTTT
CASSSAGAVWGNTIYF
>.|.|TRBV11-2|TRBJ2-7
TGTGCCAGCAGCTTAGTTGGCAACTACGAGCAGTACTTC
CASSLVGNYEQYF
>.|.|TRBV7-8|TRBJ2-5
TGTGCCAGCAGCTTAGGGCACAGCGGAGAGACCCAGTACTTC
CASSLGHSGETQYF
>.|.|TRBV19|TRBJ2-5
TGTGCCAGTAGTAAGACTACTCAAGAGACCCAGTACTTC
CASSKTTQETQYF
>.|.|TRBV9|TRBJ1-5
TGTGCCAGCAGCGTAGGAGGGGCTCGAAATCAGCCCCAGCATTTT
CASSVGGARNQPQHF
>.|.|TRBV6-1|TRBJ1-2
TGTGCCAGCAGTGAGATCTTCTATGGCTACACCTTC
CASSEIFYGYTF
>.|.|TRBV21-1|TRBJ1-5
TGTGCCAGCAGCGGGGGGTGGTATGGCAATCAGCCCCAGCATTTT
CASSGGWYGNQPQHF
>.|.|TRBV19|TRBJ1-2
TGTGCCAGTAGTATAAGGGGTTTGACACTGGATTACTATGGCTACACCTTC
CASSIRGLTLDYYGYTF
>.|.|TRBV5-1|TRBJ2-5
TGCGCCAGCAGCTTGGAGACAGTACAAGAGACCCAGTACTTC
CASSLETVQETQYF
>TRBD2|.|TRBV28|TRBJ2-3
TGTGCCAGCACCTCGGTTGGGGAAAGTCCTAGCGGCCGGGGGTTAGATACGCAGTATTTT
CASTSVGESPSGRGLDTQYF
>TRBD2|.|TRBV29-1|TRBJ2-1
TGCAGCGTTGACCTCCGGCGGGAGCCTTACCATGAGCAGTTCTTC
CSVDLRREPYHEQFF
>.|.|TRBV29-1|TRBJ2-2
TGCAGCGCCTCTGGTGGGAGTTCCACCGGGGAGCTGTTTTTT
CSASGGSSTGELFF
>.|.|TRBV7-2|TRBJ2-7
TGTGCCAGCAGCTTAGGAGGTGGCCTTGCCTACGAGCAGTACTTC
CASSLGGGLAYEQYF
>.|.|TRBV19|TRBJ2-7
TGTGCCAGTAGCCGACTAGGATCCTACGAGCAGTACTTC
CASSRLGSYEQYF
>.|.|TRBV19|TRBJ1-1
TGTGCCAGTAGTAGTCGACAGGTTCACGGTGAAGCTTTCTTT
CASSSRQVHGEAFF
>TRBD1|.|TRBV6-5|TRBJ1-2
TGTGCCAGCAGTTACGACAGGGAGGGCTATGGCTACACCTTC
CASSYDREGYGYTF
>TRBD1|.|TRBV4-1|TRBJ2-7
TGCGCCAGCAGCCAAGTTCTACAGGGGCGTGGGTACTACGAGCAGTACTTC
CASSQVLQGRGYYEQYF
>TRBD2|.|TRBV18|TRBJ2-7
TGTGCCAGCTCACCCTCCCTGCTAGCGGGAGAGTACGAGCAGTACTTC
CASSPSLLAGEYEQYF
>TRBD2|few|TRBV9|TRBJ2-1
TGTGCCAGCAGCGAGACTAGCGGGAGTCATTACAATGAGCAGTTCTTC
CASSETSGSHYNEQFF